This T cell receptor (beta chain) emerged from a study of high-grade serous ovarian cancer treatment subgroups (dated by TCRdb to the early 2020s). For context, the study as a whole: Sequencing yielded a mean of around 14,000 reads and thousands of unique TCR beta rearrangements per sample. The study examined TCR beta repertoires in high-grade serous ovarian cancer patients who were grouped under a laparoscopic triage algorithm by complete gross resection or by neoadjuvant chemotherapy response. The approximately 30-patient cohort included ten or so patients with no residual disease after primary surgery (R0), ten or so excellent NACT responders, and ten or so poor NACT responders. In total there were some 100 samples, since every patient provided one primary tumor sample and two metastatic tumor samples.

Beyond this particular receptor, the publication reports: Bulk tumor TCR sequencing lacked spatial information, limiting insight into HGSC tumor complexity and diversity. Neoantigen level correlated positively with TCR clonal relatedness, and copy number variation and mutation load from whole-genome sequencing showed a positive trend with TCR clonal relatedness. Repertoire similarity ranging from roughly 0.095 to 0.8 was observed between tumors from the same patient, whereas almost no similarity was observed between different patients. The TCR repertoire analyses centered on CDR3, leaving CDR1 and CDR2 unanalyzed.

From the cysteine through the phenylalanine, the CDR3 covers 15 amino acids. The DNA shown is the 45-base CDR3, in frame from base 1. This clone was seen only once. Its binding antigen is unknown. Base qualities are not at hand, and no much larger clone is one base apart. Tumor samples were collected prior to definitive surgery or chemotherapy. Genomic DNA was extracted by the MD Anderson Biospecimen Extraction Resource, and TCR sequencing was done by the MD Anderson Cancer Genomics Laboratory. The approximately 100 tumor samples underwent high-throughput TCR profiling with ImmunoSEQ. On the study's bioinformatics: Repertoire diversity metrics included richness (unique productive sequences), clonality, evenness and relatedness; Bhattacharyya coefficient assessed similarity between samples. In a sensitivity analysis, TCRs with fewer than two reads were excluded, and consistent conclusions were obtained. The immuneACCESS repertoire file appears here via TCRdb, limited to in-frame rearrangements. These files lack a portion of the clones; in checked studies, under half of the deficit traces to unresolved V genes, and the cause of the others is not known. V, J and clone size derive from that table, while D and trimming were established from the DNA sequence. Present in this sample are about 12,000 clones, just over 85% of which were seen just once. The ten largest clones represent around 3% of the sample.

This clonotype was sampled from a human donor with high-grade serous ovarian cancer. The rearranged chain carries TRBV21-1 and TRBJ2-1; TRBD2 is the table's D call, not checked against the DNA. TRBV21-1 is a known pseudogene. Material for sequencing was tumor tissue. CDR3 loop: CASSNERGDNNEQFF. The DNA reads as follows: TGTGCCAGCAGCAACGAGCGGGGGGACAACAATGAGCAGTTCTTC.